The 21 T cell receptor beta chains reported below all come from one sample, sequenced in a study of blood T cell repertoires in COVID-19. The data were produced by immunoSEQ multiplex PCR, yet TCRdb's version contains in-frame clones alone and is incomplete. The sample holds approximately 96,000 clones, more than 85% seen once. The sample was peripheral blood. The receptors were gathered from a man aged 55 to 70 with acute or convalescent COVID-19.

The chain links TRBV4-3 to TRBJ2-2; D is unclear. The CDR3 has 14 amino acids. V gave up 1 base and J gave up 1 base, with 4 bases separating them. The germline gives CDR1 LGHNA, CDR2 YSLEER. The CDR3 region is CASSQGQNTGELFF. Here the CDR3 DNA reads TGCGCCAGCAGCCAAGGGCAGAACACCGGGGAGCTGTTTTTT.

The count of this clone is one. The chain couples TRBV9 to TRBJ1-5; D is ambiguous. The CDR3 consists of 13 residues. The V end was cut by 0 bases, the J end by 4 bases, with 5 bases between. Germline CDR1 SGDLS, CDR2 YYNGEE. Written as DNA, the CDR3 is TGTGCCAGCAGCGTAGCCCCAAATCAGCCCCAGCATTTT. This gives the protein CASSVAPNQPQHF. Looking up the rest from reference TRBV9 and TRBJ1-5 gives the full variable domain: DSGVTQTPKHLITATGQRVTLRCSPRSGDLSVYWYQQSLDQGLQFLIQYYNGEERAKGNILERFSAQQFPDLHSELNLSSLELGDSALYFCASSVAPNQPQHFGDGTRLSIL.

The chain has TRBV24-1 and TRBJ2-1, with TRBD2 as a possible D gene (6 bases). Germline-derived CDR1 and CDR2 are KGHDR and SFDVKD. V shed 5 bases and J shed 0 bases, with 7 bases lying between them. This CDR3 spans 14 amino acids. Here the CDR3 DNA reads TGTGCCACCAGTGGTAGCGGCTCCTACAATGAGCAGTTCTTC. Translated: CATSGSGSYNEQFF.

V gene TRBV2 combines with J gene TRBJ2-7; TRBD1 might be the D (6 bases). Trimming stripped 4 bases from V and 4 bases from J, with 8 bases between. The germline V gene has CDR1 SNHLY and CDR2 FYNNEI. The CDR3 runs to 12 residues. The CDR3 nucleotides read TGTGCCAGCAGTGGGGACATATACGAGCAGTACTTC. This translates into CASSGDIYEQYF.

In DNA form, the CDR3 reads TGTGCCAGCAGTACTTTATTGAACACTGAAGCTTTCTTT. Its translation: CASSTLLNTEAFF. The chain employs TRBV27 and TRBJ1-1; D is undetermined. The CDR3 covers 13 residues. V was trimmed by 5 bases and J by 0 bases, leaving 7 bases between them. Per germline, CDR1 MNHEY and CDR2 SMNVEV (reference sequence).

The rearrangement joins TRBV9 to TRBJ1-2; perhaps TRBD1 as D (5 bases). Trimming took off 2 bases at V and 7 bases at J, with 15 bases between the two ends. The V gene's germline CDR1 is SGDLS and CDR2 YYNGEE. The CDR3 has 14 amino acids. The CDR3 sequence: CASSVTQGVGGYTF. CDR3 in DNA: TGTGCCAGCAGCGTTACGCAAGGGGTCGGTGGCTACACCTTC.

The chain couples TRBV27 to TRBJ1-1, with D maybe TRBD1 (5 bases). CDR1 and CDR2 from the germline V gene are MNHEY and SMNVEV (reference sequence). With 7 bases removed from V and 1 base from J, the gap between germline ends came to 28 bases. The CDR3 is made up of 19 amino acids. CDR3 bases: TGTGCCAGCAAATGGCGGCAAACAGGCAACGTCGAACAGAACACTGAAGCTTTCTTT. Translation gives CASKWRQTGNVEQNTEAFF.

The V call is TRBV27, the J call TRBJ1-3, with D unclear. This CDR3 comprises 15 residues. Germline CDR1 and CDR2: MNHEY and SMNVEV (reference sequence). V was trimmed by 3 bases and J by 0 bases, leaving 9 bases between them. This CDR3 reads CASSFSYTSGNTIYF. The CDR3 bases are TGTGCCAGCAGTTTTTCTTACACCTCTGGAAACACCATATATTTT.

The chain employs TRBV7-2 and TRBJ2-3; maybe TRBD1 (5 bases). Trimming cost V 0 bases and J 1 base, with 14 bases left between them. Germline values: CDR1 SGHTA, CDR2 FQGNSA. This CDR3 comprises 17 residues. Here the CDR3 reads CASSLAPGISRTDTQYF. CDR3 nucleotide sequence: TGTGCCAGCAGCTTAGCCCCAGGGATTTCCCGCACAGATACGCAGTATTTT. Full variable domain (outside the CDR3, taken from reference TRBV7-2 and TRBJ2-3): GAGVSQSPSNKVTEKGKDVELRCDPISGHTALYWYRQSLGQGLEFLIYFQGNSAPDKSGLPSDRFSAERTGGSVSTLTIQRTQQEDSAVYLCASSLAPGISRTDTQYFGPGTRLTVL.

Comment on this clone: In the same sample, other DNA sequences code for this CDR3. CDR3 protein: CASSPKRNTEAFF. The DNA of the CDR3 is TGTGCCAGCAGCCCCAAGCGGAACACTGAAGCTTTCTTT. The rearrangement uses TRBV14 and TRBJ1-1, with unresolved D. With 4 bases removed from V and 1 base from J, the gap between germline ends came to 7 bases. Per the germline V gene, CDR1 is SGHDN and CDR2 is FVKESK. The CDR3 sequence is 13 residues long.

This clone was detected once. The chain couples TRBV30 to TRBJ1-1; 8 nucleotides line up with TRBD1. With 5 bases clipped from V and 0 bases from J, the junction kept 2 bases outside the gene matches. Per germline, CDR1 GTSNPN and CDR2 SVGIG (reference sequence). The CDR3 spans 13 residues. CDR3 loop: CAWDRGLNTEAFF. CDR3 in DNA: TGTGCCTGGGACAGGGGATTGAACACTGAAGCTTTCTTT.

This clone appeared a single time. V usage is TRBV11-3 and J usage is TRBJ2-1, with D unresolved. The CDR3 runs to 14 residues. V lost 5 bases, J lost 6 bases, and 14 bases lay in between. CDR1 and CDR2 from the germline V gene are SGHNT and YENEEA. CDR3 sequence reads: CASSPDYIGNEQFF. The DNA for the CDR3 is TGTGCCAGCAGCCCCGATTACATTGGCAATGAGCAGTTCTTC.

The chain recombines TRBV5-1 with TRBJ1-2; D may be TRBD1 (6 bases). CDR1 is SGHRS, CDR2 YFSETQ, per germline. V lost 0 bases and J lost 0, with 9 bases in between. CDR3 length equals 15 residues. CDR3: CASSLGTVTNYGYTF. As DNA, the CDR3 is TGCGCCAGCAGCTTGGGGACAGTCACTAACTATGGCTACACCTTC.

The CDR3 sequence is CASSAGQGLYSILNEQFF. CDR3 DNA: TGTGCCAGCAGCGCGGGACAGGGTTTGTACTCCATACTCAATGAGCAGTTCTTC. The chain recombines TRBV7-2 with TRBJ2-1; 9 bases map to TRBD1. Germline loops: CDR1 SGHTA, CDR2 FQGNSA. The CDR3 has 18 amino acids. The trim removed 5 bases at V and 6 bases at J, leaving 17 bases unmatched.

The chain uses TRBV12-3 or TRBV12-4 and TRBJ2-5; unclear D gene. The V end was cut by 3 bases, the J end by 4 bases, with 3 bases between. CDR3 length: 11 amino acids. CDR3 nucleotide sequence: TGTGCCAGCAGTTTTAGAGAGACCCAGTACTTC. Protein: CASSFRETQYF.

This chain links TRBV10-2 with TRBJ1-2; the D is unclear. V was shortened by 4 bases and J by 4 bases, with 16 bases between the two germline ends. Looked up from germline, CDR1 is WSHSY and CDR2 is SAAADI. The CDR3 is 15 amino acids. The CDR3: CASSVSVSGGYGYTF. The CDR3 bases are TGCGCCAGCAGTGTTTCAGTTAGCGGAGGCTATGGCTACACCTTC.

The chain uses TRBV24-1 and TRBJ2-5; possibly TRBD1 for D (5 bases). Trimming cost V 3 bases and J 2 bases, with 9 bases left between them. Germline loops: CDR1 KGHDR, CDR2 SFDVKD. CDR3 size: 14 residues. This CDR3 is CATSDMGRQETQYF. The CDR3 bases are TGTGCCACCAGTGATATGGGGCGGCAAGAGACCCAGTACTTC.

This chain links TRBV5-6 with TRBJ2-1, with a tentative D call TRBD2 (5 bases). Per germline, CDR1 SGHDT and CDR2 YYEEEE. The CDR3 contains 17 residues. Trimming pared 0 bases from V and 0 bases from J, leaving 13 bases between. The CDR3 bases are TGTGCCAGCAGCTTGGTAGGTAGCGTGAGCTCCTACAATGAGCAGTTCTTC. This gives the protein CASSLVGSVSSYNEQFF.

The CDR3 coding sequence is TGTGCCAGCAGTTACTCGTCAGGGAGGGCTGAAGCTTTCTTT. This codes for CASSYSSGRAEAFF. The chain is built from TRBV6-5 and TRBJ1-1; D is possibly TRBD1 (5 bases). The CDR3 covers 14 residues. Germline V lookup: CDR1 MNHEY, CDR2 SVGAGI. Trimming took 0 bases from V and 6 from J, leaving 11 bases between them.

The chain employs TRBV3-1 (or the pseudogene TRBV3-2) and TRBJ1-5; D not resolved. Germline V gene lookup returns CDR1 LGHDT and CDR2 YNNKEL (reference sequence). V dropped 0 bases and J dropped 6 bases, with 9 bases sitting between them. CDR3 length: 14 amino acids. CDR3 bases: TGTGCCAGCAGCCAAGATCGCGGGAGTCAGCCCCAGCATTTT. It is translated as CASSQDRGSQPQHF.

The CDR3: CASSLGTGDNYGYTF. Here the CDR3 DNA reads TGTGCCAGCAGCCTCGGGACAGGGGACAACTATGGCTACACCTTC. The chain couples TRBV7-9 to TRBJ1-2; TRBD1 matches 10 bases. Trimming at V came to 5 bases and at J to 2 bases, leaving 5 bases not matched to a gene. The CDR3 extends over 15 amino acids. Per the germline V gene, CDR1 is SEHNR and CDR2 is FQNEAQ (reference sequence). The full variable domain, in which reference TRBV7-9 and TRBJ1-2 provide the parts outside the CDR3, is DTGVSQNPRHKITKRGQNVTFRCDPISEHNRLYWYRQTLGQGPEFLTYFQNEAQLEKSRLLSDRFSAERPKGSFSTLEIQRTEQGDSAMYLCASSLGTGDNYGYTFGSGTRLTVV.